The rows below give T cell receptor beta chains drawn from one sample of a study of identical twins. TCRdb recomputed calls from the 5' RACE reads with MiXCR, one row per CDR3 protein. Of hundreds of thousands of distinct CDR3 sequences listed, more than 9% are singletons. These data are also associated with another study on yellow fever vaccine responses in identical twins.

The source material was CD8+ T cells sorted from blood. These receptors came from a woman aged 18-29 years in good health. Each CDR3 is given with its conserved first and last residue. A D gene is named only where the DNA matches it firmly. Not all rows give a size; the values are once, few, many and, for expanded clones, a class.

CASSVLRDRGSFGTGELFF	TGTGCCAGCAGTGTCCTCCGGGACAGGGGCTCTTTCGGCACCGGGGAGCTGTTTTTT	TRBV6-1	TRBD1	.	TRBJ2-2
CASSQDPTGYTEAFF	TGTGCCAGCAGCCAAGACCCGACAGGGTACACTGAAGCTTTCTTT	TRBV14	TRBD1	.	TRBJ1-1
CASSPPTTSYEQYF	TGTGCCAGCAGCCCACCGACAACAAGCTACGAGCAGTACTTC	TRBV7-9	.	many	TRBJ2-7
CASSFPPSGGDGANVLTF	TGTGCCAGCAGCTTCCCACCCTCCGGAGGGGACGGGGCCAACGTCCTGACTTTC	TRBV7-8	.	few	TRBJ2-6
CASSSSPGSSSYEQYF	TGTGCCAGCAGCTCCTCCCCAGGGAGTTCCTCCTACGAGCAGTACTTC	TRBV21-1	.	.	TRBJ2-7
CASSVPGQGNEQFF	TGTGCCAGCAGCGTGCCGGGACAGGGGAATGAGCAGTTCTTC	TRBV7-8	TRBD1	few	TRBJ2-1
CASGTSGGAISVNEQFF	TGTGCCAGCGGGACCAGCGGGGGGGCCATTTCGGTCAATGAGCAGTTCTTC	TRBV7-9	TRBD2	.	TRBJ2-1
CSASAAGLAGEQYF	TGCAGTGCTAGTGCGGCGGGATTAGCGGGCGAGCAGTACTTC	TRBV20-1	TRBD2	few	TRBJ2-7
CAISAPDRASNEQFF	TGTGCCATCAGTGCTCCAGACAGGGCGAGTAATGAGCAGTTCTTC	TRBV10-3	TRBD1	.	TRBJ2-1
CASTGRLGRYEQYF	TGTGCCAGCACGGGGCGCTTAGGGCGGTACGAGCAGTACTTC	TRBV2	.	few	TRBJ2-7
CASSAGFGSYEQYF	TGTGCCAGCAGCGCGGGTTTTGGCTCCTACGAGCAGTACTTC	TRBV3-1	.	few	TRBJ2-7
CASRTWGDEGETQYF	TGTGCCAGCAGAACGTGGGGGGACGAAGGCGAGACCCAGTACTTC	TRBV12-3/TRBV12-4	.	many	TRBJ2-5
CASSQEWVGNYGYTF	TGTGCCAGCAGCCAAGAATGGGTTGGTAACTATGGCTACACCTTC	TRBV3-1	.	few	TRBJ1-2
CASSPDRVSGYTF	TGCGCCAGCAGCCCGGACAGGGTTTCAGGCTACACCTTC	TRBV4-1	TRBD1	few	TRBJ1-2
CSVEKDGSYEQYF	TGCAGCGTTGAAAAAGACGGTTCCTACGAGCAGTACTTC	TRBV29-1	.	.	TRBJ2-7
CASSLDSTFTDTQYF	TGTGCCAGCAGCTTAGATTCAACTTTCACAGATACGCAGTATTTT	TRBV11-2	.	many	TRBJ2-3
CASSISPDNEQFF	TGTGCCAGCAGCATCAGCCCTGACAATGAGCAGTTCTTC	TRBV7-7	.	few	TRBJ2-1
CSARRGRTEAFF	TGCAGTGCTAGAAGGGGGCGGACTGAAGCTTTCTTT	TRBV20-1	TRBD1	few	TRBJ1-1
CASSQRLLSNNEQFF	TGCGCCAGCAGCCAAAGACTACTCAGCAACAATGAGCAGTTCTTC	TRBV4-1	.	few	TRBJ2-1
CASGFTGAGEQYF	TGTGCCAGCGGATTCACAGGAGCCGGGGAGCAGTACTTC	TRBV7-9	.	.	TRBJ2-7
CASRTLAGGPDTQYF	TGTGCCAGCAGAACCCTAGCGGGGGGTCCAGATACGCAGTATTTT	TRBV28	TRBD2	.	TRBJ2-3
CASSQGGISYNEQFF	TGTGCCAGCAGCCAAGGCGGAATCTCCTACAATGAGCAGTTCTTC	TRBV16	.	few	TRBJ2-1
CASSQGQLETQYF	TGCGCCAGCAGCCAAGGACAGCTAGAGACCCAGTACTTC	TRBV4-1	.	few	TRBJ2-5
CSVRTGVKPGELFF	TGCAGCGTCCGGACGGGGGTGAAACCCGGGGAGCTGTTTTTT	TRBV29-1	.	few	TRBJ2-2
CASNAAGRDEQYF	TGTGCCAGCAACGCAGCGGGACGGGACGAGCAGTACTTC	TRBV7-9	TRBD2	.	TRBJ2-7
CASSLFLNTGELFF	TGTGCCAGCAGCTTGTTTCTAAACACCGGGGAGCTGTTTTTT	TRBV5-5	.	few	TRBJ2-2
CSARVRLAGSQPLAKNIQYF	TGCAGTGCTAGAGTTCGGCTAGCGGGCTCCCAGCCGTTAGCCAAAAACATTCAGTACTTC	TRBV20-1	TRBD2	.	TRBJ2-4
CASSQEVVPLEQYF	TGCGCCAGCAGCCAAGAGGTCGTCCCTCTCGAGCAGTACTTC	TRBV4-1	.	few	TRBJ2-7
CASSLARDGGGRDSYEQYF	TGTGCCAGCAGCTTAGCGAGAGACGGAGGCGGGAGAGACTCCTACGAGCAGTACTTC	TRBV7-6	TRBD2	.	TRBJ2-7
CASSLTIPGLGDIQYF	TGTGCCAGCAGCCTTACCATTCCGGGACTAGGGGACATTCAGTACTTC	TRBV6-1	TRBD2	few	TRBJ2-4
CASSRGIQETQYF	TGTGCCAGCAGCAGAGGAATCCAAGAGACCCAGTACTTC	TRBV6-1	.	.	TRBJ2-5
CASSSGTGGSWDNEQFF	TGTGCCAGCAGTTCCGGGACAGGGGGCTCTTGGGACAATGAGCAGTTCTTC	TRBV28	TRBD1	.	TRBJ2-1
CASSPTGRTTYEQYF	TGTGCCAGCAGCCCCACAGGGAGGACTACCTACGAGCAGTACTTC	TRBV7-2	.	many	TRBJ2-7
CASSFIYSEPTGELFF	TGTGCCAGCAGCTTTATATATAGCGAACCCACCGGGGAGCTGTTTTTT	TRBV11-3	.	.	TRBJ2-2
CASSQGLRQSYEQYF	TGCGCCAGCAGCCAAGGATTGAGACAGTCGTACGAGCAGTACTTC	TRBV4-1	.	many	TRBJ2-7
CASSQDGRGQGDTEAFF	TGCGCCAGCAGCCAAGATGGAAGAGGACAGGGAGACACTGAAGCTTTCTTT	TRBV4-1	TRBD1	.	TRBJ1-1
CASSPGTATNEKLFF	TGTGCCAGCAGCCCTGGGACCGCAACTAATGAAAAACTGTTTTTT	TRBV7-9	.	.	TRBJ1-4
CSAHQGTGELFF	TGCAGTGCTCATCAGGGGACCGGGGAGCTGTTTTTT	TRBV20-1	.	many	TRBJ2-2
CASSDMDSPTDTQYF	TGTGCCAGCAGTGACATGGACAGTCCCACAGATACGCAGTATTTT	TRBV2	.	many	TRBJ2-3
CATNKGQYYGYTF	TGTGCCACCAACAAGGGACAGTACTATGGCTACACCTTC	TRBV6-2/TRBV6-3	TRBD1	.	TRBJ1-2
CATSRRSGINEQFF	TGTGCCACCAGCCGCCGGAGCGGGATTAATGAGCAGTTCTTC	TRBV24-1	TRBD2	.	TRBJ2-1